The clone carrying this T cell receptor (beta chain) came up once. Its matching antigen is unknown. Across several immunoSEQ plates, the genomic DNA of each subset was split evenly. Profiled with immunoSEQ multiplex PCR; TCRdb holds only in-frame clones, not every one. Among some 2,100,000 clones listed, 95% were seen once. This entry is derived from a study of shared clonotypes between healthy human individuals. This CDR3 spans 16 amino acids. Per germline, CDR1 SGHRS and CDR2 YFSETQ. The germline V and J ends were trimmed by 0 bases and 5 bases, with 14 bases remaining between them. Study-wide findings and caveats: Rarefaction gave evidence that sorted-subset sequencing remained incomplete despite large depth. Deeper or shallower sequencing was expected to change how clonotypes are shared among donors.

This sequence originates from a man aged 18 to 30 in good health. The rearrangement joins TRBV5-1 to TRBJ2-2, with D hard to call. Sequencing was carried out using naive CD4+ T cells sorted from blood. Stated subset: CD45RA+ positively selected. CDR3 nucleotide sequence: TGCGCCAGCAGCTTGGCCGGGCGGCCGGATACCGGGGAGCTGTTTTTT. This encodes CASSLAGRPDTGELFF. Full variable domain (outside the CDR3, taken from reference TRBV5-1 and TRBJ2-2): KAGVTQTPRYLIKTRGQQVTLSCSPISGHRSVSWYQQTPGQGLQFLFEYFSETQRNKGNFPGRFSGRQFSNSRSEMNVSTLELGDSALYLCASSLAGRPDTGELFFGEGSRLTVL.